This is a list of T cell receptor beta chains from one sample in a study of human T cells and chemical hapten exposure. A single record per CDR3 protein comes from TCRdb applying MiXCR to the RACE reads. The sample holds approximately 120,000 distinct CDR3 sequences, roughly a tenth seen once. Material: whole blood, obtained in connection with sensitization to the hapten diphenylcyclopropenone (DPC). Receptors originate from a woman between 40 and 55 years old with alopecia areata. Some clones in this sample may be carry-over from other donors' samples. The CDR3 runs from the conserved cysteine through the conserved F or W. D genes are given only for firm matches. Not all rows give a size; the values are once, few, many and, for expanded clones, a class.

abundance	v_gene	d_gene	j_gene	CDR3nt	CDR3aa
.	TRBV12-5	TRBD1	TRBJ1-1	TGTGCTAGTGGCCGCGGGGGCAGGGGGCCTATGAACACTGAAGCTTTCTTT	CASGRGGRGPMNTEAFF
few	TRBV29-1	TRBD1	TRBJ1-4	TGCAGCGTGTGGACAGGGGATGAAAAACTGTTTTTT	CSVWTGDEKLFF
few	TRBV29-1	.	TRBJ2-7	TGCAGCGTTTTTGACCCCGGCGGTCCCTACGAGCAGTACTTC	CSVFDPGGPYEQYF
many	TRBV7-6	TRBD1	TRBJ2-1	TGTGCCAGCAGCAGGGGACAGAACCAAATATTGGAGCAGTTCTTC	CASSRGQNQILEQFF
few	TRBV7-2	.	TRBJ1-3	TGTGCCAGCAGCCCGGACAGCTCTGAAAACACCATATATTTT	CASSPDSSENTIYF
many	TRBV6-5	.	TRBJ2-2	TGTGCCAGCAGCCTTTTAATCACCGGGGAGCTGTTTTTT	CASSLLITGELFF
.	TRBV6-2/TRBV6-3	.	TRBJ1-1	TGTGCCAGCAGCCCGGCCAGGACGAACACTGAAGCTTTCTTT	CASSPARTNTEAFF
.	TRBV12-2	.	TRBJ2-3	TGTGCAAGTCGCTCCTACTTAGAGGCAGATACGCAGTATTTT	CASRSYLEADTQYF
many	TRBV20-1	.	TRBJ1-4	TGCAGTGCTAGTTTTCGGCAGGGGTTGGATGAAAAACTGTTTTTT	CSASFRQGLDEKLFF
few	TRBV6-2/TRBV6-3	.	TRBJ1-2	TGTGCCAGCATCCCCGCGCCAGGGGCAGGCATTGGCGGCTACACCTTC	CASIPAPGAGIGGYTF
.	TRBV4-3	TRBD1	TRBJ2-7	TGCGCCAGCAGCCAAGAAGTGGACAGGAACTACGAGCAGTACTTC	CASSQEVDRNYEQYF